This passage covers 16 T cell receptor beta chains from one sample sequenced in a study of blood T cell repertoires in COVID-19. The protocol was immunoSEQ multiplex PCR, while the TCRdb copy is restricted to in-frame clones and leaves out a portion. The sample lists approximately 310,000 clones, around 87% seen once, with around 7.8% in the top ten. The material sequenced was peripheral blood. The receptors were gathered from a woman between 45 and 60 years old who had recovered from COVID-19.

This chain uses TRBV19 with TRBJ2-7; D is ambiguous. The CDR3 sequence is 13 residues long. V was shortened by 5 bases and J by 2 bases, with 10 bases between the two germline ends. CDR1 is LNHDA and CDR2 is SQIVND in the germline V gene (reference sequence). In DNA form, the CDR3 reads TGTGCCAGTAGTGAAACGGTGACCTACGAGCAGTACTTC. Its protein is CASSETVTYEQYF.

V and J are TRBV27 and TRBJ1-2, with 9 bases identical to TRBD1. The CDR3 has 15 amino acids. Per the germline V gene, CDR1 is MNHEY and CDR2 is SMNVEV (reference sequence). The V segment lost 4 bases and the J segment 5 bases; nucleotides outside the gene matches: 8. CDR3 sequence reads: CASSSYGQGWYGYTF. In nucleotides, the CDR3 is TGTGCCAGCAGTTCCTACGGACAGGGGTGGTATGGCTACACCTTC.

This clone was detected only a few times. The gene calls are TRBV6-1 and TRBJ2-7; TRBD2 agrees at 7 bases. The germline gives CDR1 MNHNS, CDR2 SASEGT. J lost 4 bases, V lost 2 bases, and 5 bases had no gene match. This CDR3 contains 14 residues. The CDR3 region has the DNA TGTGCCAGCAGTGAACGTGGGAGGGAATACGAGCAGTACTTC. Amino acids: CASSERGREYEQYF.

The J gene is TRBJ1-3, the V gene TRBV29-1; D gene uncertain. Germline-derived CDR1 and CDR2 are SQVTM and ANQGSEA. Trimming cost V 7 bases and J 0 bases, with 10 bases left between them. The CDR3 has 13 amino acids. CDR3 protein: CSATGVSGNTIYF. The CDR3 DNA sequence: TGCAGCGCCACCGGGGTCTCTGGAAACACCATATATTTT.

The chain is built from TRBV7-9 and TRBJ2-2; tentatively, D is TRBD2 (6 bases). CDR1 SEHNR and CDR2 FQNEAQ come from the germline V gene (reference sequence). CDR3 size: 15 residues. Trimming shortened V by 5 bases and J by 5 bases, and 15 bases separated the two germline ends. CDR3 loop: CASSNQGGSTGELFF. The CDR3 region has the DNA TGTGCCAGCAGCAATCAGGGAGGAAGTACCGGGGAGCTGTTTTTT.

This clone appeared a single time. The chain couples TRBV28 to TRBJ2-7; possible D gene TRBD1, 5 bases. The V gene lost 6 bases and the J gene lost 3 bases, with 9 bases spanning the gap. The CDR3 extends over 12 amino acids. CDR1 is MDHEN and CDR2 is SYDVKM in the germline V gene. CDR3 bases: TGTGCCAGCAGCGGAACAGGCTACGAGCAGTACTTC. The encoded protein is CASSGTGYEQYF.

The genes are TRBV12-2 and TRBJ1-3. TRBV12-2 is marked as a pseudogene. The CDR3 runs 14 residues. The CDR3 spells CASRRREGGNTIYF. Here the CDR3 DNA reads TGTGCAAGTCGCCGCCGGGAGGGTGGAAACACCATATATTTT.

The chain is built from TRBV7-9 and TRBJ1-6; D gene unclear. Germline values: CDR1 SEHNR, CDR2 FQNEAQ (reference sequence). V gave up 6 bases and J gave up 5 bases, with 11 bases separating them. This CDR3 is built from 14 residues. The CDR3 sequence is CASSFQNHNSPLHF. CDR3 DNA sequence: TGTGCCAGCAGTTTCCAGAACCATAATTCACCCCTCCACTTT.

The chain combines TRBV27 with TRBJ2-1; TRBD2 matches 7 bases. The CDR3 contains 13 residues. Germline CDR1 reads MNHEY; CDR2 reads SMNVEV (reference sequence). Losses at the gene ends were 7 bases for V and 6 bases for J; bases not matched to a gene: 6. The CDR3 region is CASTVAGLNEQFF. The CDR3 DNA is TGTGCCAGCACGGTAGCGGGTCTCAATGAGCAGTTCTTC.

J is TRBJ2-6 and V is TRBV28; 8 positions match TRBD1. This CDR3 spans 12 amino acids. Germline values: CDR1 MDHEN, CDR2 SYDVKM. After removal of 7 bases from V and 13 bases from J, the junction contained 6 bases not matched to a gene. CDR3 protein: CASTGQGRVLTF. DNA of the CDR3: TGTGCCAGCACTGGACAGGGTAGAGTCCTGACTTTC.

The chain combines TRBV2 with TRBJ2-5; D unresolved. The germline V and J ends were trimmed by 10 bases and 2 bases, with 5 bases remaining between them. The CDR3 covers 10 residues. Germline assignment: CDR1 SNHLY and CDR2 FYNNEI. DNA for the CDR3: TGTGCCACCGGGCAAGAGACCCAGTACTTC. It specifies CATGQETQYF. The entire variable domain, with the rest obtained from reference TRBV2 and TRBJ2-5, is as follows: EPEVTQTPSHQVTQMGQEVILRCVPISNHLYFYWYRQILGQKVEFLVSFYNNEISEKSEIFDDQFSVERPDGSNFTLKIRSTKLEDSAMYFCATGQETQYFGPGTRLLVL.

The J gene is TRBJ1-2, the V gene TRBV7-2; D perhaps matches TRBD1 (6 bases). V lost 2 bases and J lost 8, with 9 bases in between. The CDR3 runs 12 residues. CDR1 is SGHTA, CDR2 FQGNSA, per germline. CDR3 sequence (DNA): TGTGCCAGCAGCTTACCACAGGGCGGCTACACCTTC. It encodes CASSLPQGGYTF.

The chain employs TRBV7-3 and TRBJ2-7, with 10 bases that match TRBD2. Germline CDR1 SGHTA, CDR2 FQGTGA. Losses at the gene ends were 5 bases for V and 4 bases for J; bases not matched to a gene: 11. This CDR3 spans 16 amino acids. The CDR3 nucleotides read TGTGCCAGCAGCCCAGACGGGGCTAGCGGGAGTTACGAGCAGTACTTC. As protein: CASSPDGASGSYEQYF.

The chain carries TRBV2 and TRBJ1-2; D not resolved. The CDR3 is made up of 15 amino acids. V shed 4 bases and J shed 0 bases, with 12 bases lying between them. CDR1 SNHLY and CDR2 FYNNEI come from the germline V gene. The CDR3 coding sequence is TGTGCCAGCAGTGTGGATACCACTACTAACTATGGCTACACCTTC. It is translated as CASSVDTTTNYGYTF.

This clone has just one count. The chain joins TRBV10-3 to TRBJ1-2; 9 bases are a match to TRBD1. V dropped 7 bases and J dropped 5; count of bases not matched to a gene: 17. CDR1 and CDR2 (germline): ENHRY, SYGVKD. The CDR3 has 17 amino acids. CDR3 sequence: CAITSPGQGLNTYGYTF. In nucleotides, the CDR3 is TGTGCCATCACATCGCCGGGACAGGGTTTAAATACATATGGCTACACCTTC.

The chain links TRBV27 to TRBJ1-4, with D maybe TRBD1 (5 bases). Trimming stripped 5 bases from V and 6 bases from J, with 16 bases between. Germline CDR1 MNHEY, CDR2 SMNVEV (reference sequence). CDR3 size: 15 residues. CDR3 region: CASSPAGGLDEKLFF. CDR3 nucleotides: TGTGCCAGCAGTCCGGCGGGGGGTCTGGATGAAAAACTGTTTTTT.